Below are 9 T cell receptor beta chains sequenced from a single sample in a study of blood T cells in healthy people across ages. Sample-barcoded 5' priming and a J-beta primer mix drove a second PCR of roughly 6 to 12 cycles. A single record per CDR3 protein comes from TCRdb applying MiXCR to the 5' RACE reads. The sample has 600,000 to 1,000,000 distinct CDR3 sequences, 25% seen once. In addition, the sample was reused for a study of T cells of mothers and their children.

Sequencing input: blood. These receptors came from a boy under 18 in good health.

The genes are TRBV6-5 and TRBJ2-7; maybe TRBD2 (5 bases). Trimming removed 2 bases at V and 0 bases at J, with 14 bases between. Germline values: CDR1 MNHEY, CDR2 SVGAGI. CDR3 length: 16 residues. The CDR3 nucleotides read TGTGCCAGCAGTTACGTGGGAGCTGTAAGCTCCTACGAGCAGTACTTC. Protein: CASSYVGAVSSYEQYF.

This clonotype was recorded a few times. The chain couples TRBV7-8 to TRBJ2-2, with 7 bases identical to TRBD1. V was pared by 5 bases and J by 4 bases, with 4 bases of the junction left unmatched. CDR1 SGHVS and CDR2 FQNEAQ come from the germline V gene. This CDR3 contains 14 residues. The CDR3 nucleotides read TGTGCCAGCAGCGTACAGGGGTCCACCGGGGAGCTGTTTTTT. It encodes CASSVQGSTGELFF.

In its sample, this clonotype was seen a few times. The chain employs TRBV10-3 and TRBJ1-2; D is undetermined. V was cut by 0 bases and J by 2 bases, with 10 bases left in between. The V gene's germline CDR1 is ENHRY and CDR2 SYGVKD. The CDR3 is 15 residues long. CDR3 region: CAISESQDLNYGYTF. DNA of the CDR3: TGTGCCATCAGTGAGTCCCAGGACCTCAACTATGGCTACACCTTC.

Note on this clonotype: An end of the junction does not agree with germline; a read error may underlie this. This chain connects TRBV6-1 to TRBJ1-4, with D possibly matching TRBD1 (5 bases). CDR1 and CDR2 from the germline V gene are MNHNS and SASEGT. The CDR3 covers 16 residues. The CDR3 DNA is TGTGCCAGCAGTGAAGAAGACAACCGGGCGGGGGAAAAACTATTTTTT. Protein: CASSEEDNRAGEKLFF.

This clonotype has more than one count but fewer than ten. V is TRBV11-2 and J is TRBJ2-3, with 8 nucleotides matching TRBD2. The junction had 15 bases not matched to a gene; V was cut back by 4 bases and J by 6 bases. The germline gives CDR1 SGHAT, CDR2 FQNNGV. This CDR3 is built from 17 residues. The CDR3 DNA sequence: TGTGCCAGCAGCTCCCGATGGACTAGCTCTTATACGGATACGCAGTATTTT. Amino acids: CASSSRWTSSYTDTQYF.

This clonotype was seen a handful of times. The chain carries TRBV9 and TRBJ2-3; D perhaps matches TRBD1 (5 bases). The V end was cut by 2 bases, the J end by 2 bases, with 9 bases between. This CDR3 is built from 14 residues. Germline CDR1 reads SGDLS; CDR2 reads YYNGEE. This CDR3 is CASSVGLYTDTQYF. The CDR3 coding sequence is TGTGCCAGCAGCGTGGGGCTCTACACAGATACGCAGTATTTT. The variable domain in full, with the rest retrieved from reference TRBV9 and TRBJ2-3, is DSGVTQTPKHLITATGQRVTLRCSPRSGDLSVYWYQQSLDQGLQFLIQYYNGEERAKGNILERFSAQQFPDLHSELNLSSLELGDSALYFCASSVGLYTDTQYFGPGTRLTVL.

The chain uses TRBV6-5 and TRBJ2-7, with a possible D match to TRBD1 (6 bases). The V gene's germline CDR1 is MNHEY and CDR2 SVGAGI. V gave up 2 bases and J gave up 5 bases, with 13 bases separating them. The CDR3 has 14 residues. CDR3 sequence reads: CASSYVTGFHEQYF. The CDR3 region has the DNA TGTGCCAGCAGTTACGTCACAGGGTTCCACGAGCAGTACTTC.

The chain uses TRBV29-1 and TRBJ2-3, with D perhaps assigned TRBD1 or TRBD2 (5 bases each). CDR1 is SQVTM, CDR2 ANQGSEA, per germline. The CDR3 extends over 13 amino acids. The V and J ends lost 4 bases and 1 base respectively, with 9 bases between them. CDR3 coding DNA: TGCAGCGTTGCGGGGCTTGGCACAGATACGCAGTATTTT. It translates to CSVAGLGTDTQYF.

The chain carries TRBV27 and TRBJ2-5; 10 bases agree with TRBD1. Looked up from germline, CDR1 is MNHEY and CDR2 is SMNVEV (reference sequence). This CDR3 comprises 13 residues. Germline trimming cut 3 bases from V and 11 bases from J; bases unmatched to any gene: 6. CDR3 sequence reads: CASSFRDRGEQYF. In DNA, the CDR3 is TGTGCCAGCAGTTTCCGGGACAGGGGTGAGCAGTACTTC.